This entry lists 21 T cell receptor beta chains sequenced from one sample in a study of T cells in Graves' hyperthyroidism and ophthalmopathy. Template material for amplifying TCR beta CDR3 regions consisted of RNA transcripts. The HTBI primer set was used in a first-round RT-PCR of the TCR CDR3. From the multiplex PCR reads, TCRdb called clonotypes with MiXCR, one entry per CDR3 protein. The repertoire holds 500,000 to 650,000 distinct CDR3 sequences, with about 15% as singletons. What was sequenced was blood. Every receptor here comes from a woman between 50 and 59 years old with Graves' ophthalmopathy.

This clonotype was counted ten times or more. J is TRBJ2-1 and V is TRBV15; 7 bases are a match to TRBD2. Trimming took 8 bases from V and 0 from J; bases not matched to a gene: 4. This CDR3 contains 14 residues. CDR1 and CDR2 (germline): LNHNV, YYDKDF (reference sequence). DNA for the CDR3: TGTGCCACCGCGGGGGATAGCTCCTACAATGAGCAGTTCTTC. Translating gives CATAGDSSYNEQFF.

This clonotype was observed many times. CDR3 in amino acids: CASSRGTVNQPQHF. In nucleotides, the CDR3 is TGTGCCAGCAGTCGTGGGACCGTGAATCAGCCCCAGCATTTT. The chain links TRBV6-1 to TRBJ1-5; possible D gene TRBD1, 5 bases. The CDR3 consists of 14 residues. Germline values: CDR1 MNHNS, CDR2 SASEGT. Trimming stripped 5 bases from V and 4 bases from J, with 12 bases between.

This clonotype has ten or more counts. The rearrangement joins TRBV11-2 to TRBJ2-1; 8 nucleotides align to TRBD2. CDR3 size: 15 residues. CDR1 and CDR2 from the germline V gene are SGHAT and FQNNGV. V lost 4 bases and J lost 7; bases outside the gene matches: 9. DNA for the CDR3: TGTGCCAGCAGCTCTATAGCGGGACGGAGGAATGAGCAGTTCTTC. Its translation: CASSSIAGRRNEQFF.

In this sample, this clonotype turned up many times. The V call is TRBV3-1, the J call TRBJ2-1; D call uncertain. CDR3 size: 13 residues. V lost 0 bases, J lost 12 bases, and 12 bases lay in between. Germline lookup yields CDR1 LGHDT and CDR2 YNNKEL (reference sequence). The CDR3 DNA follows: TGTGCCAGCAGCCAAGAGGTATGGTTTGGGCAGTTCTTC. It specifies CASSQEVWFGQFF.

This clonotype was picked up many times. The chain couples TRBV4-2 to TRBJ2-7; TRBD1 matches 10 bases. Losses at the gene ends were 1 base for V and 4 bases for J; bases not matched to a gene: 4. Looked up from germline, CDR1 is LGHNA and CDR2 is YNFKEQ. The CDR3 contains 15 residues. CDR3 DNA: TGTGCCAGCAGCCAAGCCGGGACAGGGGATTACGAGCAGTACTTC. This encodes CASSQAGTGDYEQYF.

This clonotype has only a few counts. The rearrangement links TRBV19 to TRBJ2-2; 11 bases are shared with TRBD2. J lost 6 bases, V lost 5 bases, and 5 bases had no gene match. The length of the CDR3 is 15 residues. Germline loops: CDR1 LNHDA, CDR2 SQIVND (reference sequence). CDR3 protein: CASSYSGRASGELFF. Here the CDR3 DNA reads TGTGCCAGTAGTTATAGCGGGAGGGCCTCCGGGGAGCTGTTTTTT.

This clonotype was observed many times. A junction boundary mismatches the germline segment, possibly from a read error. This chain links TRBV28 with TRBJ2-5, with D tentatively TRBD1 (9 bases). The CDR3 runs to 19 residues. The germline gives CDR1 MDHEN, CDR2 SYDVKM. The CDR3 DNA follows: TGTGCCAGCAGTACGGGACAGGGAAAAGCGGGAGCCTTACGAGCATTCCTACACTTC. Encoded protein: CASSTGQGKAGALRAFLHF.

There are many counts of this clonotype. The J gene is TRBJ2-7, the V gene TRBV6-1; D call uncertain. This CDR3 region has 11 residues. The ends were cut back, 7 bases at V and 2 bases at J, with 6 bases in the middle. Germline V gives CDR1 MNHNS, CDR2 SASEGT. This CDR3 is CASTDTYEQYF. CDR3 nucleotides: TGTGCCAGCACCGACACCTACGAGCAGTACTTC.

This clonotype was seen repeatedly, ten times or more. The chain has TRBV5-1 and TRBJ2-6; D may be TRBD2 (6 bases). Germline assignment: CDR1 SGHRS and CDR2 YFSETQ. This CDR3 spans 20 amino acids. Deletions cut 4 bases from V and 0 bases from J, with 23 bases between. DNA of the CDR3: TGCGCCAGCAGCCCCGGGACTCTACCTCACCCCTACTCTGGGGCCAACGTCCTGACTTTC. It yields the protein CASSPGTLPHPYSGANVLTF.

This clonotype was recorded a few times. The chain carries TRBV14 and TRBJ2-5; 9 bases are shared with TRBD1. The J segment lost 3 bases and the V segment lost 0 bases, leaving 20 bases of the junction unmatched. The CDR3 runs to 21 residues. The germline V gene has CDR1 SGHDN and CDR2 FVKESK. Written as DNA, the CDR3 is TGTGCCAGCAGCCAAGACCCTTCCACAGGGGGCGTTTCCCCCCCGAAAGAGACCCAGTACTTC. Its protein is CASSQDPSTGGVSPPKETQYF.

The sample holds a few counts of this clonotype. The rearrangement links TRBV9 to TRBJ2-2; D may be TRBD2 (5 bases). The V gene's germline CDR1 is SGDLS and CDR2 YYNGEE. The ends were cut back, 0 bases at V and 4 bases at J, with 13 bases in the middle. CDR3 length: 16 amino acids. The CDR3 sequence: CASSVARGPGTGELFF. CDR3 in DNA: TGTGCCAGCAGCGTAGCACGCGGGCCAGGCACCGGGGAGCTGTTTTTT.

This clonotype was seen repeatedly, ten times or more. The J gene is TRBJ2-1, the V gene TRBV2; maybe TRBD2 (6 bases). The germline gives CDR1 SNHLY, CDR2 FYNNEI. V was clipped by 6 bases and J by 4 bases, with 13 bases between them. The length of the CDR3 is 14 residues. In nucleotides, the CDR3 is TGTGCCAGCAGGGACGGGACTCTATACAATGAGCAGTTCTTC. As protein: CASRDGTLYNEQFF.

This clonotype occurred many times. The rearrangement joins TRBV7-3 to TRBJ2-2, with 11 bases fitting TRBD1. V was clipped by 3 bases and J by 5 bases; unmatched bases: 5. The CDR3 length is 16 residues. CDR1 and CDR2 (germline): SGHTA, FQGTGA. CDR3 sequence (DNA): TGTGCCAGCAGCTTGAGCGGACAGGGGGCGACCGGGGAGCTGTTTTTT. This sequence encodes CASSLSGQGATGELFF.

The rearrangement links TRBV27 to TRBJ2-7; TRBD2 is a possible D gene (6 bases). This CDR3 region has 14 residues. V lost 0 bases to trimming and J lost 2 bases, with 8 bases between them. The germline CDR1 and CDR2 sequences are MNHEY and SMNVEV (reference sequence). Here the CDR3 reads CASSLSRLAYEQYF. In DNA, the CDR3 is TGTGCCAGCAGTTTATCGCGACTAGCCTACGAGCAGTACTTC.

The V call is TRBV4-3, the J call TRBJ2-3, with 11 bases lining up with TRBD2. J gave up 4 bases and V 1 base, and 1 base lay outside the gene matches. Germline loops: CDR1 LGHNA, CDR2 YSLEER. This CDR3 contains 15 residues. The CDR3 here is CASSQGLAGSDTQYF. The CDR3 DNA follows: TGCGCCAGCAGCCAAGGACTAGCGGGATCAGATACGCAGTATTTT.

This clonotype came up many times. The CDR3 here is CASSSQQGGQPQHF. The CDR3 nucleotides are TGTGCCAGCAGCTCTCAACAGGGTGGTCAGCCCCAGCATTTT. The chain joins TRBV7-2 to TRBJ1-5, with D perhaps TRBD1 (6 bases). The germline V gene encodes CDR1 SGHTA and CDR2 FQGNSA. Trimming took 4 bases from V and 6 from J, leaving 13 bases between them. This CDR3 contains 14 residues.

The gene calls are TRBV6-5 and TRBJ2-1; 8 bases line up with TRBD2. V shed 4 bases and J 2 bases; nucleotides not matched to a gene: 4. The CDR3 has 15 amino acids. CDR1 is MNHEY, CDR2 SVGAGI, per germline. DNA of the CDR3: TGTGCCAGCAGTTTAATAGCGGGACCCTACAATGAGCAGTTCTTC. Its translation is CASSLIAGPYNEQFF.

This clonotype was observed at least ten times. V and J are TRBV28 and TRBJ1-1, with a possible D match to TRBD1 (5 bases). V lost 3 bases and J lost 6, with 20 bases in between. This CDR3 is built from 16 residues. The germline V gene encodes CDR1 MDHEN and CDR2 SYDVKM. The CDR3 DNA reads TGTGCCAGCAGTTTCATCATTAGACGGGGGATTTCTGAAGCTTTCTTT. This codes for CASSFIIRRGISEAFF.

This chain uses TRBV12-5 with TRBJ2-3; the match to TRBD2 covers 11 bases. Trimming took 7 bases from V and 6 from J; bases not matched to a gene: 18. In germline, CDR1 is LGHNT, CDR2 FRNRAP. This CDR3 has 18 residues. CDR3 DNA: TGTGCTAGTGCCATTATGGGGACTAGCGGACCAAGGACGGATACGCAGTATTTT. This codes for CASAIMGTSGPRTDTQYF.

In this sample, this clonotype turned up a few times. A much larger clone differs from this one at a single base, so this may be a read error. The chain uses TRBV2 and TRBJ2-1, with 10 bases lining up with TRBD2. The CDR3 length is 17 residues. The germline gives CDR1 SNHLY, CDR2 FYNNEI. In DNA, the CDR3 is TGTGCCGGCAGTGAAGCGCTTAGGAGGACTAGCGGCAATGAGCAGTTCTTC. Protein: CAGSEALRRTSGNEQFF. Full variable domain (outside the CDR3, taken from reference TRBV2 and TRBJ2-1): EPEVTQTPSHQVTQMGQEVILRCVPISNHLYFYWYRQILGQKVEFLVSFYNNEISEKSEIFDDQFSVERPDGSNFTLKIRSTKLEDSAMYFCAGSEALRRTSGNEQFFGPGTRLTVL.

This clonotype was observed at least ten times. The V and J genes are TRBV20-1 and TRBJ2-3, with 10 bases lining up with TRBD2. Trimming removed 5 bases from V and 6 bases from J; junction bases left unmatched: 8. The germline V gene encodes CDR1 DFQATT and CDR2 SNEGSKA (reference sequence). The CDR3 contains 14 residues. CDR3 nucleotide sequence: TGCAGTGCTCCGCTAGCGGGAGCTCTGGATACGCAGTATTTT. Protein sequence: CSAPLAGALDTQYF.